The 6 T cell receptor beta chains listed next were all sequenced from one sample in a study of tumor and adjacent non-tumor tissue in lung cancer (dated by TCRdb to 2016 to 2019). Library construction relied on multiplex PCR. Sequencing took place on an Illumina HiSeq 2500. Following protocols modified from ARM-PCR, the researchers constructed TCRbeta libraries through three rounds of nested PCR with primers (Table S4). In-frame beta chains were kept once TCRdb had trimmed the public reads at Q25 with fastp and called clones with MiXCR. Rows with a matching CDR3 protein are joined into one entry that keeps the most common DNA and genes. The sample contains fewer than 150,000 distinct CDR3 sequences, approximately 64% of them found a single time. The ten largest clones represent around a sixth of the sample. Bulk unsorted tissue served as the source for RNA extraction, and RNA quality was assessed using a NanoDrop ND-1000 and an Agilent 2100.

The sequenced sample was lung tumor tissue. These receptors came from a man aged 55-75 years with small cell lung cancer.

Note on this clonotype: A single base separates this from a much larger clone, so it may be a read error. This sequence joins TRBV6-1 and TRBJ1-5, with no clear D. Matching the DNA end better, TRBJ2-3 makes the J call doubtful. The CDR3 has 13 amino acids. Germline CDR1 is MNHNS and CDR2 is SASEGT. The chain's CDR3 is CASSEVANQPQYF. Written as DNA, the CDR3 is TGTGCCAGCAGTGAAGTTGCCAATCAGCCCCAGTATTTT.

This clonotype was counted once. A read error is possible here, since a much larger clone lies one base away. The CDR3 coding sequence is TGCGCCGGCAGCCAAGAAAGGGGGCTAAGCTATGGCTACACCTTC. It encodes CAGSQERGLSYGYTF. This chain joins TRBV4-1 and TRBJ1-2; 7 bases fit TRBD1. This CDR3 is built from 15 residues. CDR1 is MGHRA and CDR2 is YSYEKL in the germline V gene.

Of note for this clonotype: One end of the junction does not line up with germline, which may come from a read error. This rearrangement joins TRBV6-2 or TRBV6-3 to TRBJ2-7; TRBD2 aligns across 7 bases. In germline, CDR1 is MNHEY, CDR2 SVGEGT. The CDR3 sequence is 13 residues long. The CDR3 nucleotides read TGTGCCATCAACGGCGGGAGTTCATACGAACAGTACTTC. Its translation: CAINGGSSYEQYF.

A note on this clonotype: The junction departs from germline at one end; a sequencing error may be responsible. The chain has TRBV19 and TRBJ1-5; D gene unclear. The CDR3 has 16 residues. Germline V lookup: CDR1 LNHDA, CDR2 SQIVND (reference sequence). CDR3 in amino acids: CASSTLTGLSNQPRHF. CDR3 nucleotides: TGTGCCAGTAGTACCCTCACGGGTTTGAGCAATCAGCCCCGGCATTTT.

This chain connects TRBV7-8 to TRBJ2-3; no firm D call. This CDR3 region has 15 residues. The V and J ends lost 1 base and 5 bases respectively, with 13 bases between them. The germline V gene has CDR1 SGHVS and CDR2 FQNEAQ. In DNA form, the CDR3 reads TGTGCCAGCAGCTTAGTAGGCCTCTCCATAGATACGCAGTATTTT. Encoded protein: CASSLVGLSIDTQYF.

This clonotype was picked up many times. The J gene is TRBJ2-3, the V gene TRBV19, with TRBD1 as a possible D gene (5 bases). Germline CDR1 is LNHDA and CDR2 is SQIVND (reference sequence). The CDR3 contains 13 residues. Trimming cost V 5 bases and J 6 bases, with 12 bases left between them. The CDR3 DNA reads as TGTGCCAGTAGTTTTGACAGCGAGGATACGCAGTATTTT. This encodes CASSFDSEDTQYF.